This T cell receptor beta chain was sequenced for a study of blood T cell repertoires in COVID-19. Study context: Samples came from the United States, Italy and Spain, spanning acute and convalescent COVID-19. T cells, B-cell-depleted T cells, or PBMCs supplied cDNA or gDNA.

As processed by the authors: Scientists estimated how many nucleated cells there were by amplifying reference gene primers. The method was immunoSEQ multiplex PCR; TCRdb's version includes in-frame clones alone and lacks a portion of them. Clone size and the V and J calls come from that table; the DNA yielded D and trimming. The table shows about 83,000 clones, with 90% occurring only once. In germline, CDR1 is MDHEN, CDR2 SYDVKM. There are 16 residues in the CDR3. With 7 bases clipped from V and 4 bases from J, the junction kept 12 bases outside the gene matches. The sequenced sample was peripheral blood. This chain links TRBV28 with TRBJ2-1; 8 bases are a match to TRBD1. The receptor was isolated from a woman older than 75 with active or convalescent COVID-19. The CDR3 DNA follows: TGTGCCAGCACTGCAGCCGGGACAGGACTATACAATGAGCAGTTCTTC. Residues: CASTAAGTGLYNEQFF. Drawing the rest from reference TRBV28 and TRBJ2-1, the complete variable domain is DVKVTQSSRYLVKRTGEKVFLECVQDMDHENMFWYRQDPGLGLRLIYFSYDVKMKEKGDIPEGYSVSREKKERFSLILESASTNQTSMYLCASTAAGTGLYNEQFFGPGTRLTVL.